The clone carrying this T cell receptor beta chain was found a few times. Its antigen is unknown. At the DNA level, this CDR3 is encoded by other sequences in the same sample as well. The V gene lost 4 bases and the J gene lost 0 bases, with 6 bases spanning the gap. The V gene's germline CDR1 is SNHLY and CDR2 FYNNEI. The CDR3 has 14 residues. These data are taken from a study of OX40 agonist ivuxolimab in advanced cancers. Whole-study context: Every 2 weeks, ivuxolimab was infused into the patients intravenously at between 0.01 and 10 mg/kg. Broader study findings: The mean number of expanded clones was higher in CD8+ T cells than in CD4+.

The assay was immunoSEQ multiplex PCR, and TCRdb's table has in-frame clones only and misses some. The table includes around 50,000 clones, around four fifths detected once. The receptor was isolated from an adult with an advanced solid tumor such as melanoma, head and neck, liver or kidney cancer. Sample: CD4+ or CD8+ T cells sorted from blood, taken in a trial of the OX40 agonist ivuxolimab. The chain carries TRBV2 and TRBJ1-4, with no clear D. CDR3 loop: CASSVTATNEKLFF. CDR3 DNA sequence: TGTGCCAGCAGTGTAACAGCAACTAATGAAAAACTGTTTTTT. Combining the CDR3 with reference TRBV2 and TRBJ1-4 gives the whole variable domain EPEVTQTPSHQVTQMGQEVILRCVPISNHLYFYWYRQILGQKVEFLVSFYNNEISEKSEIFDDQFSVERPDGSNFTLKIRSTKLEDSAMYFCASSVTATNEKLFFGSGTQLSVL.